The present entry profiles one TCR beta chain with its context. The target antigen is unknown. The source of the sample is a study of monozygotic twins with cystic fibrosis. Study results and caveats: Age, concordance and disease severity did not associate with shared CDR3 numbers.

Clones were read by immunoSEQ multiplex PCR, and TCRdb kept only the in-frame ones, dropping some. The sample carries approximately 27,000 clones, over 75% recorded once. The V gene lost 0 bases and the J gene lost 4 bases, with 6 bases spanning the gap. CDR1 SGHVS and CDR2 FQNEAQ come from the germline V gene. There are 13 residues in the CDR3. The TCR was taken from a girl aged 2 to 10 with cystic fibrosis. This rearrangement joins TRBV7-8 to TRBJ1-1, with D hard to call. Sequencing was done on a sample of blood. The CDR3 here is CASSLAMSTEAFF. In DNA, the CDR3 is TGTGCCAGCAGCTTAGCGATGAGCACTGAAGCTTTCTTT.